This T cell receptor beta chain was recovered during a study of OX40 agonist ivuxolimab in advanced cancers. Background on the whole study: Ivuxolimab was an agonistic, fully human IgG2 monoclonal antibody directed against OX40 (CD134), a costimulatory receptor. Intravenous ivuxolimab was administered to patients every 2 weeks at six dose levels: 0.01, 0.1, 0.3, 1.5, 3 and 10 mg/kg. Among the approximately 54 dose-escalation patients, approximately 20 had hepatocellular carcinoma, approximately 15 melanoma, 9 renal cell carcinoma and 9 head and neck cancer. In the dose-escalation cohort, roughly 80% of patients were male, and the mean age was approximately 64 years, with a range of about 23 to 85. Prior anti-PD-1, anti-PD-L1 or anti-CTLA-4 therapy was permitted, and approximately 40% of dose-escalation patients had received checkpoint inhibitors. Partial responses occurred in three dose-escalation patients: two with cutaneous melanoma and one with hepatocellular carcinoma. Peripheral TCRbeta sequencing was intended to test whether TCR sequence diversity was altered and clonal T-cell expansion was caused by ivuxolimab. The paper describes the monotherapy dose-escalation part (N of about 47 patients) of the phase I trial of ivuxolimab.

Overall study results and their limits: Partial responders in the 0.1-3.0 mg/kg groups had among the lowest normalized peripheral clonal expansion, especially among CD8+ T cells. The antigen specificity of the clonally expanded peripheral T cells was not determined. Low levels of normalized T-cell clonal expansion were also seen in some patients who did not respond. Clonal expansion of both CD4+ and CD8+ blood T cells was observed from baseline to week 6 at doses 0.1 to 3.0 mg/kg. After ivuxolimab, CD8+ T cells had more expanded clones than CD4+ T cells on average.

The CDR3, from cysteine to phenylalanine, totals 13 residues. Only the CDR3 region is kept as DNA, spanning 39 bases read in frame from base 1. The trim is 6 bases for V and 4 bases for J, with a gap of 12 bases between the germline ends. In the germline V gene, CDR1 corresponds to MDHEN and CDR2 to SYDVKM. To sequence the TCRbeta CDR3 region, genomic DNA was isolated from the sorted cells. TCRbeta CDR3 regions were sequenced using the immunoSEQ Assay. Imported from immuneACCESS, the table was reduced by TCRdb to in-frame sequences with V and J called. These copies leave out some clones; in studies compared against another copy, an unresolved V gene accounts for under half, and the cause of the remainder is not known. The sample table holds more than 55,000 clones, of which roughly 88% were seen once. The ten largest clonotypes hold approximately 5.4% of the sample. The table lists this clone with a few counts. No antigen is known for it. There are no base qualities to consult, and no much larger clone falls within one base.

The trial excluded patients who had a history of autoimmune disease or were on systemic immunosuppression. In every dose cohort, peripheral blood was drawn for TCR sequencing at baseline, cycle 4 day 1, and cycle 7 day 1. The samples were taken from a phase I, first-in-human, multicenter, open-label dose-escalation trial of ivuxolimab. Adults with locally advanced or metastatic melanoma, renal cell, hepatocellular, or head and neck squamous cell carcinoma were enrolled in the trial. CD4+ and CD8+ T cells were sorted separately from peripheral blood before TCR sequencing. The V and J genes are TRBV28 and TRBJ1-2, with the D gene call left open. Sequencing used CD4+ or CD8+ T cells sorted from blood, obtained in a trial of the OX40 agonist ivuxolimab. The origin of this receptor is an adult with an advanced solid tumor such as melanoma, head and neck, liver or kidney cancer. This receptor carries the CDR3 CASSLTASYGYTF. Read as DNA, the sequence is TGTGCCAGCAGCCTAACAGCGTCCTATGGCTACACCTTC.